Listed below are T cell receptor beta chains from one sample, sequenced in a study of response to subunit inactivated influenza vaccine. Via MiXCR, TCRdb re-called the RT-PCR reads, giving one row per CDR3 protein. This repertoire shows hundreds of thousands of distinct CDR3 sequences, approximately 10% found once; its top ten account for roughly 9.6%. These data were also reused for a study on T cells expressing NK-cell markers.

Sequencing used PBMCs from blood, obtained on the day of vaccination. The receptors come from a man aged 50 to 60 who received an inactivated influenza vaccine. CDR3s include the opening cysteine and the closing phenylalanine or tryptophan. The order of the fields is V gene, CDR3 length, D gene, CDR3 protein. D genes are given only for firm matches.

TRBV10-3 | 17 | TRBD2 | CAISSSGNSPGANVLTF
TRBV12-3/TRBV12-4 | 12 | . | CASSYDSYGYTF
TRBV29-1 | 12 | . | CSVGSPNYGYTF
TRBV4-1 | 14 | . | CASSQVGAGTEAFF
TRBV4-3 | 16 | TRBD1 | CASSQGTGGLTDTQYF
TRBV28 | 13 | . | CASSPGVTYEQYF
TRBV7-9 | 15 | . | CASSPPGLPYNEQFF
TRBV6-5 | 15 | . | CASSWGVRGGNEQFF
TRBV10-3 | 16 | . | CAISESGNTNTGELFF
TRBV7-6 | 12 | . | CASSLGSGFRYF
TRBV4-3 | 16 | . | CASSPRIRMGRNEQFF
TRBV7-7 | 14 | . | CASSSRGLQETQYF
TRBV7-9 | 15 | . | CASSLDTGNTGELFF
TRBV3-1 | 15 | . | CASSQDAGFFRELFF
TRBV18 | 14 | . | CASSKDQRSYGYTF
TRBV4-3 | 16 | . | CASSQNFLAGDNIQYF
TRBV14 | 15 | . | CASSHLDSYFGGYTF
TRBV7-9 | 12 | . | CASSSPRGTQYF
TRBV7-3 | 16 | . | CASSMELVTQNNEQFF
TRBV6-2/TRBV6-3 | 15 | TRBD1 | CASSKTGTGRYEQYF
TRBV28 | 14 | TRBD1 | CASSSGQGGTEAFF
TRBV12-3/TRBV12-4 | 14 | . | CASSKRGASSTAFF
TRBV2 | 13 | . | CASRNRATYEQYF
TRBV15 | 13 | . | CPTSRDLGYEQYF
TRBV20-1 | 13 | . | CSALQEPLYEQYF
TRBV6-2/TRBV6-3 | 16 | . | CASSRDSLSSYNEQFF
TRBV7-2 | 16 | TRBD2 | CASSLEGLAGGNEQFF
TRBV5-1 | 16 | TRBD1 | CASSLGTDVNTGELFF
TRBV12-3/TRBV12-4 | 13 | TRBD2 | CASSFAGAGEQYF
TRBV12-3/TRBV12-4 | 14 | . | CASSFRLNHNEQFF
TRBV7-2 | 14 | . | CASSLGSSPNEQFF
TRBV20-1 | 14 | TRBD2 | CSARPSGTYNEQFF
TRBV6-2/TRBV6-3 | 16 | . | CASSYEDSYTISPQHF
TRBV10-3 | 15 | . | CATSGYSTIQETQYF
TRBV29-1 | 13 | TRBD1 | CSATGGFDTEAFF
TRBV3-1 | 13 | . | CASSQAGQNIQYF
TRBV20-1 | 14 | TRBD1 | CSARDRGRSYGYTF
TRBV6-1 | 17 | . | CASSPRARGLANEKLFF
TRBV20-1 | 14 | TRBD1 | CSASARGVGYGYTF
TRBV6-1 | 16 | TRBD1 | CASRVFWTGPHNEQFF
TRBV5-1 | 17 | . | CASSHGRDRVANNEQFF
TRBV15 | 15 | TRBD1 | CATSFDRGLSYEQYF
TRBV3-1 | 14 | . | CASSQDPEYNEQFF
TRBV5-1 | 13 | . | CASSWSNSYEQYF
TRBV5-6 | 15 | . | CASSLGQGGFQPQHF
TRBV5-1 | 14 | . | CASRGSQIYNEQFF
TRBV7-9 | 15 | TRBD1 | CASSSDRGPAYEQYF
TRBV7-2 | 13 | . | CASSPVTFNEQYF